These T cell receptor beta chains were read from a single sample in a study of graft-versus-host responses after intestinal transplantation. TCRdb keeps only in-frame clones here, not all; method: immunoSEQ multiplex PCR. Among about 15,000 clones listed, about 30% were seen once. The material was alloreactive CD8+ T cells from a mixed lymphocyte reaction culture, obtained before intestinal transplant. The source is a human patient who received an intestinal transplant. Both conserved end residues are part of each CDR3. The D gene is left open where the match is weak. The size field is filled for only some rows; it gives once, few, many or a size class.

size,J,D,V,CDR3,DNA
few,TRBJ1-2,TRBD1,TRBV4-3,CASSAQGQGISGYTF,TGCGCCAGCAGCGCACAGGGACAGGGAATATCTGGCTACACCTTC
NA,TRBJ2-3,TRBD2,TRBV5-4,CASSCGTSGGYPCPDTQYF,TGTGCCAGCAGCTGCGGGACTAGCGGGGGGTACCCCTGTCCCGATACGCAGTATTTT
few,TRBJ2-2,NA,TRBV21-1,CASSKAETGLGAGELFF,TGTGCCAGCAGCAAAGCGGAAACAGGGTTGGGAGCCGGGGAGCTGTTTTTT
NA,TRBJ2-7,TRBD2,TRBV6-6,CASSLGLAGKEQYF,TGTGCCAGCAGTCTTGGACTAGCGGGGAAAGAGCAGTACTTC
few,TRBJ1-2,TRBD1,TRBV7-9,CASSYPGGENYGYTF,TGTGCCAGCAGTTATCCAGGGGGCGAGAACTATGGCTACACCTTC
NA,TRBJ2-7,TRBD2,TRBV15,CATSSPGTSGLYEQYF,TGTGCCACCAGCAGCCCCGGGACTAGCGGCCTCTACGAGCAGTACTTC
NA,TRBJ1-3,NA,TRBV4-3,CASSQGQGGGNTIYF,TGCGCCAGCAGCCAAGGTCAGGGAGGGGGAAACACCATATATTTT
NA,TRBJ1-6,NA,TRBV7-2,CASSLAAGGNSPLHF,TGTGCCAGCAGCTTAGCGGCGGGTGGCAATTCACCCCTCCACTTT
few,TRBJ1-1,NA,TRBV10-2,CASSGGLITEAFF,TGCGCCAGCAGTGGGGGACTGATCACTGAAGCTTTCTTT
NA,TRBJ1-2,NA,TRBV7-2,CASSSGGASGYTF,TGTGCCAGCAGCTCGGGGGGGGCTAGTGGCTACACCTTC
few,TRBJ1-4,NA,TRBV6-1,CASSENRYATNEKLFF,TGTGCCAGCAGTGAAAACAGATATGCAACTAATGAAAAACTGTTTTTT
few,TRBJ2-1,NA,TRBV4-2,CASSREGIGGPSNEQFF,TGTGCCAGCAGCCGGGAGGGTATCGGGGGGCCGAGCAATGAGCAGTTCTTC
medium-sized,TRBJ2-7,NA,TRBV5-1,CASSLYEAIIPSGEQYF,TGCGCCAGCAGCTTATACGAGGCCATAATTCCGTCGGGTGAGCAGTACTTC
NA,TRBJ1-1,NA,TRBV29-1,CSVDVATGPTEAFF,TGCAGCGTTGATGTCGCCACAGGTCCAACTGAAGCTTTCTTT
NA,TRBJ2-7,NA,TRBV4-3,CASSQDLSSLYEQYF,TGCGCCAGCAGCCAAGATCTTTCTAGTTTATACGAGCAGTACTTC
NA,TRBJ1-2,TRBD1,TRBV13,CASSPGQSNYGYTF,TGTGCCAGCAGTCCGGGACAGAGTAACTATGGCTACACCTTC
NA,TRBJ1-3,NA,TRBV4-3,CASSQDSGISGNTIYF,TGCGCCAGCAGCCAAGATTCGGGGATCTCTGGAAACACCATATATTTT
few,TRBJ2-7,NA,TRBV11-3,CASSLASSYEQYF,TGTGCCAGCAGCTTGGCTTCCTCCTACGAGCAGTACTTC
once,TRBJ1-5,NA,TRBV7-9,CASSRSGGNQPQHF,TGTGCCAGCAGCCGTAGCGGGGGGAATCAGCCCCAGCATTTT
once,TRBJ2-7,NA,TRBV29-1,CSVGRGTHEQYF,TGCAGCGTGGGCAGGGGAACCCACGAGCAGTACTTC
few,TRBJ2-1,NA,TRBV15,CATSSIRSNEQFF,TGTGCCACCAGCAGTATTCGGAGTAATGAGCAGTTCTTC
medium-sized,TRBJ1-1,TRBD1,TRBV10-3,CAITLGAGGITEAFF,TGTGCCATCACCCTTGGGGCAGGGGGCATCACTGAAGCTTTCTTT
few,TRBJ2-7,NA,TRBV10-3,CAISRVQDLSYEQYF,TGTGCCATCAGTAGGGTTCAGGACTTATCCTACGAGCAGTACTTC
few,TRBJ2-6,NA,TRBV7-9,CASSLPTSGQQGANVLTF,TGTGCCAGCAGCTTACCGACTAGTGGGCAACAGGGGGCCAACGTCCTGACTTTC
NA,TRBJ2-7,NA,TRBV27,CASSLSFSYEQYF,TGTGCCAGCAGTTTATCCTTCTCCTACGAGCAGTACTTC
few,TRBJ1-6,TRBD1,TRBV4-3,CASSQEGPGGEDSPLHF,TGCGCCAGCAGCCAAGAAGGTCCAGGGGGCGAGGATTCACCCCTCCACTTT
few,TRBJ2-7,TRBD2,TRBV4-1,CASSQEGSGGTSYEQYF,TGCGCCAGCAGCCAAGAAGGTAGCGGGGGGACCTCCTACGAGCAGTACTTC
few,TRBJ2-7,TRBD2,TRBV4-3,CASSQDRGDLSYEQYF,TGCGCCAGCAGCCAAGATCGGGGGGATCTCTCCTACGAGCAGTACTTC
few,TRBJ2-5,NA,TRBV7-2,CASSLVAGPSQETQYF,TGTGCCAGCAGCTTAGTGGCGGGTCCCTCCCAAGAGACCCAGTACTTC
few,TRBJ2-7,NA,TRBV18,CASSPIPGQASYEQYF,TGTGCCAGCTCACCTATCCCGGGACAAGCGTCCTACGAGCAGTACTTC